This entry describes one T cell receptor (beta chain). The target antigen is unknown. This sample is drawn from a study of blood T cells in healthy people across ages. A second PCR of 7 to 11 cycles used a sample-barcoded 5' primer and a J-beta primer mix. Using its own MiXCR run on the 5' RACE reads, TCRdb lists one record per CDR3 protein. The repertoire has about a million distinct CDR3 sequences, approximately 50% of them found once; the top ten carry 20% to 25%. The V end lost 7 bases, the J end lost 6 bases, and 10 bases lay between the germline ends. This CDR3 is built from 12 residues. Per germline, CDR1 MDHEN and CDR2 SYDVKM. General study findings and limits: Researchers said unsorted PBMCs prevented a conclusive naive versus antigen-experienced comparison.

The TCR originated in a woman in her sixties or seventies in good health. Material: blood. The chain couples TRBV28 to TRBJ2-1, with D unresolved. The CDR3 DNA reads TGTGCCAGCAACCGGGTTCCCAATGAGCAGTTCTTC. Protein sequence: CASNRVPNEQFF.